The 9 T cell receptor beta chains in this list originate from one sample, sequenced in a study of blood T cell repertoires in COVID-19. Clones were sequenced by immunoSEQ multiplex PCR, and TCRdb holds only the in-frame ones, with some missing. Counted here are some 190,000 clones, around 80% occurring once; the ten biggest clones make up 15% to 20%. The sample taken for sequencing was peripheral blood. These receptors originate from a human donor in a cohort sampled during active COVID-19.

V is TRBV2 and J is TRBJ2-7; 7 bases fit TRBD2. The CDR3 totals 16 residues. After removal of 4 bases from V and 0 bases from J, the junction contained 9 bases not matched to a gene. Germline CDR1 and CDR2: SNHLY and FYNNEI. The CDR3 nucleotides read TGTGCCAGCAGTGTGGGACTACCAGCCAGCTCCTACGAGCAGTACTTC. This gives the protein CASSVGLPASSYEQYF. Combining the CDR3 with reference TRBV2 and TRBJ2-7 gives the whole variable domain EPEVTQTPSHQVTQMGQEVILRCVPISNHLYFYWYRQILGQKVEFLVSFYNNEISEKSEIFDDQFSVERPDGSNFTLKIRSTKLEDSAMYFCASSVGLPASSYEQYFGPGTRLTVT.

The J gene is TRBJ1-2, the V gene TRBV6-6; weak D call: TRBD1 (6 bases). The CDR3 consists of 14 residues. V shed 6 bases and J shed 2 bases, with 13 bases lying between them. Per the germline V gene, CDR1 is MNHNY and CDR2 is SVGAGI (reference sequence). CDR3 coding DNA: TGTGCCAGCAGCATCGGTCAGGGGAACTATGGCTACACCTTC. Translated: CASSIGQGNYGYTF.

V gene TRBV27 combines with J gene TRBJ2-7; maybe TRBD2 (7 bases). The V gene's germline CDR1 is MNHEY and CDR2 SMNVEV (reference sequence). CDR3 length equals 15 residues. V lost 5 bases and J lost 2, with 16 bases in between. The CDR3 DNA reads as TGTGCCAGCAGTCACCGGGGGCGGGGGCCCTACGAGCAGTACGTC. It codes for CASSHRGRGPYEQYV.

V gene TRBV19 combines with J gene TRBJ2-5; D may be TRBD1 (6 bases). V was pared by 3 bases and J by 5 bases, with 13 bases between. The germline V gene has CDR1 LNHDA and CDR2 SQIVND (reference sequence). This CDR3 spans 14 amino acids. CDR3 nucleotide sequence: TGTGCCAGTAGTATTAACAGGGATCCGGAGACCCAGTACTTC. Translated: CASSINRDPETQYF. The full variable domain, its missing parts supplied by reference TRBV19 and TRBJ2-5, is DGGITQSPKYLFRKEGQNVTLSCEQNLNHDAMYWYRQDPGQGLRLIYYSQIVNDFQKGDIAEGYSVSREKKESFPLTVTSAQKNPTAFYLCASSINRDPETQYFGPGTRLLVL.

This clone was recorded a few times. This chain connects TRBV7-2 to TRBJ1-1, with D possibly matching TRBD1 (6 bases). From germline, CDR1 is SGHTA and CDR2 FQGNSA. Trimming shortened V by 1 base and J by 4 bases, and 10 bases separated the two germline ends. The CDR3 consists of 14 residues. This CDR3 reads CASSLVYRVTEAFF. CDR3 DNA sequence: TGTGCCAGCAGCTTAGTTTACAGGGTCACTGAAGCTTTCTTT.

CDR3 sequence: CASSDGRNYGYTF. The CDR3 DNA follows: TGTGCCAGCAGTGACGGTCGGAACTATGGCTACACCTTC. The rearrangement uses TRBV2 and TRBJ1-2; D unclear. CDR3 size: 13 residues. CDR1 SNHLY and CDR2 FYNNEI come from the germline V gene. V lost 3 bases and J 2 bases, leaving 7 bases between the germline ends.

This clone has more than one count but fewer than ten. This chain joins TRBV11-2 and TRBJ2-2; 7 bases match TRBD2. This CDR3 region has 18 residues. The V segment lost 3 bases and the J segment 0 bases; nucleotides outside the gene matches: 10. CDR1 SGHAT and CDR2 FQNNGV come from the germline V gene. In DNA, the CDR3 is TGTGCCAGCAGCTTCCGCGGGAGACAGACTTCGAACACCGGGGAGCTGTTTTTT. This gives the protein CASSFRGRQTSNTGELFF.

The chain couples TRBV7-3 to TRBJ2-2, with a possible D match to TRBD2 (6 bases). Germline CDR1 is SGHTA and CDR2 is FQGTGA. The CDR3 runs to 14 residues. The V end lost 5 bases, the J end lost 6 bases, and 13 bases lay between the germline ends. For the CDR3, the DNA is TGTGCCAGCAGCAGCTCGGGAGTGCCCGGGGAGCTGTTTTTT. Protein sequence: CASSSSGVPGELFF.

This CDR3 reads CASSPEGIRAYNEQFF. Here the CDR3 DNA reads TGTGCCAGCAGCCCGGAGGGAATCCGTGCCTACAATGAGCAGTTCTTC. The rearrangement links TRBV5-8 to TRBJ2-1; a possible D gene is TRBD2 (6 bases). V lost 4 bases to trimming and J lost 2 bases, with 16 bases between them. Germline V gene data show CDR1 as SGHTS and CDR2 as YDEGEE. This CDR3 spans 16 amino acids.